The source of this TCR beta chain is a study of blood T cell repertoires in COVID-19. Study-wide background: COVID-19 samples, acute and convalescent, were from the United States, Italy and Spain.

V was clipped by 5 bases and J by 0 bases, with 5 bases between them. The CDR3 extends over 12 amino acids. Looked up from germline, CDR1 is SGHAT and CDR2 is FQNNGV. Sequencing used immunoSEQ multiplex PCR; TCRdb keeps in-frame clones, though not all of them. In the table there are 270,000 or so clones, over 80% of which are singletons. In terms of age and location, participants ranged from roughly 18 to 100 years and lived in around 22 US areas. Clinical histories supplied by participants themselves formed the basis of cohort assignment. This receptor was taken from a woman younger than 45 with acute COVID-19. The specimen was PBMCs or T cells enriched from blood (not recorded which). The gene calls are TRBV11-2 and TRBJ2-7; D unresolved. In DNA form, the CDR3 reads TGTGCCAGCAGCCCTAGCTCCTACGAGCAGTACTTC. Amino acids: CASSPSSYEQYF.